The text below deals with one T cell receptor beta chain. The target antigen is unknown. The entry originates in a study of Ad26.COV2.S vaccination and SARS-CoV-2 variants. On the study more broadly: Participant was drawn from the COV1001 Ad26.COV2.S trial arm. Ad26.COV2.S was injected intramuscularly once or twice, 56 days apart.

Germline loops: CDR1 SGDLS, CDR2 YYNGEE. Trimming took off 0 bases at V and 0 bases at J, with 12 bases between the two ends. CDR3 length equals 16 residues. Here immunoSEQ multiplex PCR was the method, and the copy in TCRdb shows in-frame clones only, minus some. The data hold around 300,000 clones, with around nine tenths observed a single time. Treatment: about 20 received Ad26.COV2.S at low or high dose, single or two shots; several received placebo; per-sample allocation not given. The samples were gathered on day 63 after the first injection of vaccine or placebo. Boston supplied an adult donor aged 18-55 years. Study observations and caveats: The authors reported substantial breadth in spike-specific CD8+ and CD4+ T cell responses after vaccination.

This specimen consisted of peripheral blood, obtained in a trial of Ad26.COV2.S vaccine versus placebo. This TCR was recovered from a person between 18 and 60 years old who received the Ad26.COV2.S COVID-19 vaccine or a placebo. This sequence joins TRBV9 and TRBJ1-2; D remains unclear. The DNA of the CDR3 is TGTGCCAGCAGCGTAGGAAGGGCTAGGGCTAACTATGGCTACACCTTC. Translation: CASSVGRARANYGYTF.